Sequencing of this T cell receptor (beta chain) was carried out in a study of blood T cell repertoires in COVID-19. The overall study: Specimens from acute and convalescent COVID-19 originated in the United States, Italy and Spain. Sources were T cells, B-cell-depleted T cells, or PBMCs; the material itself was cDNA or gDNA.

This clone was seen only a few times. Germline trimming cut 2 bases from V and 8 bases from J; bases unmatched to any gene: 4. Per germline, CDR1 SGDLS and CDR2 YYNGEE. The CDR3 is 14 amino acids. How the authors handled the data: Scientists estimated how many nucleated cells there were by amplifying reference gene primers. Sequencing was performed with immunoSEQ multiplex PCR; in TCRdb, only in-frame clones are kept and a portion is missing. That table is the source of V, J and clone size, and D and trimming were worked out from the DNA. The sample has 140,000 to 150,000 clones; more than 70% are singletons.

The V call is TRBV9, the J call TRBJ1-6; 7 bases are shared with TRBD1. This TCR came from a human donor in a cohort sampled during active COVID-19. Material for sequencing was peripheral blood. The CDR3 protein is CASSVRDSHSPLHF. The DNA of the CDR3 is TGTGCCAGCAGCGTGAGGGACAGCCATTCACCCCTCCACTTT.